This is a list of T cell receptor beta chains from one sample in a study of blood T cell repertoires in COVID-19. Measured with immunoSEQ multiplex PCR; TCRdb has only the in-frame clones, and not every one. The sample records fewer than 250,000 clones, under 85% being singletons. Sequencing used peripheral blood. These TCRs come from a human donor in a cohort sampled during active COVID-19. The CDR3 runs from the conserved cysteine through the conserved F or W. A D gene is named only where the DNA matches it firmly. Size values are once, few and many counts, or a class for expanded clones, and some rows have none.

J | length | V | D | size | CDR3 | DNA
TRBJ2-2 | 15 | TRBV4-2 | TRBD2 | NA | CASSPRTSSTGELFF | TGTGCCAGCAGCCCCAGGACTAGCAGTACCGGGGAGCTGTTTTTT
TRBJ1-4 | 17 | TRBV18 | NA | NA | CASSPVTPGLPNEKLFF | TGTGCCAGCTCACCCGTAACGCCAGGGTTGCCAAATGAAAAACTGTTTTTT
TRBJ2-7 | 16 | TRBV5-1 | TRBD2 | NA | CASSPLTSGRAYEQYF | TGCGCCAGCAGCCCCCTAACTAGCGGGAGGGCCTACGAGCAGTACTTC
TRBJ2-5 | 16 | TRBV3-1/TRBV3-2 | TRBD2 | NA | CASSQDLREGLETQYF | TGTGCCAGCAGCCAAGATTTGCGGGAGGGCCTAGAGACCCAGTACTTC
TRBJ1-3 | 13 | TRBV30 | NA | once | CAWSTGSGNTIYF | TGTGCCTGGAGTACAGGCTCTGGAAACACCATATATTTT
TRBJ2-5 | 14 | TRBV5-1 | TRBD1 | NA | CASNQGALSETQYF | TGCGCCAGCAATCAGGGGGCTTTATCAGAGACCCAGTACTTC
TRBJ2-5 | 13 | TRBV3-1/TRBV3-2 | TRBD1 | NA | CASSPDRAAAQYF | TGTGCCAGCAGCCCGGACAGGGCGGCGGCCCAGTACTTC
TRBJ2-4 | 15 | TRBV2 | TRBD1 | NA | CASSETGVRQNIQYF | TGTGCCAGCAGCGAAACAGGGGTGCGTCAAAACATTCAGTACTTC
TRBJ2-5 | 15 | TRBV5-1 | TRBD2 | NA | CASSRTRRAGETQYF | TGCGCCAGCAGCAGGACTAGACGGGCAGGGGAGACCCAGTACTTC
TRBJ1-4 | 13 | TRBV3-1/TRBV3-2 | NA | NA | CASSQAGGEKLFF | TGTGCCAGCAGCCAAGCCGGAGGGGAAAAACTGTTTTTT
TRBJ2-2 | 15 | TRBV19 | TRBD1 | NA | CASSQDRGPGGELFF | TGTGCCAGTAGTCAGGACAGGGGGCCGGGCGGGGAGCTGTTTTTT
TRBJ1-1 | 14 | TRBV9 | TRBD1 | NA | CASRMDRKNTEAFF | TGTGCCAGCAGGATGGACAGGAAGAACACTGAAGCTTTCTTT
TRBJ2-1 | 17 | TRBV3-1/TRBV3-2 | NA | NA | CASSPPMGQGIYNEQFF | TGTGCCAGCAGCCCCCCTATGGGGCAGGGGATCTACAATGAGCAGTTCTTC
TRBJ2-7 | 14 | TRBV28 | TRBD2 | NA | CASRRLAGSYEQYF | TGTGCCAGCAGGCGACTAGCGGGGTCCTACGAGCAGTACTTC